These 11 T cell receptor beta chains were all obtained from the same sample, sequenced in a study of cytomegalovirus exposure and HLA in healthy donors. With 60 Vbeta and 13 Jbeta primers, the PCR was carried out. Assay used: immunoSEQ multiplex PCR; TCRdb lists only in-frame clones, some missing. The table records around 140,000 clones, roughly 80% of them present only once. The sequenced sample consisted of PBMCs. These receptors were taken from a female donor in good health and CMV-seronegative.

The chain joins TRBV7-9 to TRBJ2-7; 7 nucleotides match TRBD1. CDR1 is SEHNR, CDR2 FQNEAQ, per germline (reference sequence). The junction had 8 bases not matched to a gene; V was cut back by 3 bases and J by 3 bases. This CDR3 contains 15 residues. The CDR3 region has the DNA TGTGCCAGCAGCTTTCTGGGGACAGCGCTCTACGAGCAGTACTTC. The encoded protein is CASSFLGTALYEQYF.

This clone was observed many times. The rearrangement links TRBV25-1 to TRBJ1-1, with 9 bases lining up with TRBD1. The V and J ends lost 3 bases and 1 base, in that order; junction bases with no gene match: 3. The CDR3 runs to 15 residues. Germline CDR1 is MGHDK and CDR2 is SYGVNS. CDR3 DNA sequence: TGTGCCAGCAGTGATACAGGGGGCACGAACACTGAAGCTTTCTTT. Residues: CASSDTGGTNTEAFF.

This clone has more than one count but fewer than ten. The V and J genes are TRBV14 and TRBJ2-7; D gene unclear. Germline assignment: CDR1 SGHDN and CDR2 FVKESK. CDR3 length equals 12 residues. V dropped 3 bases and J dropped 7 bases, with 10 bases sitting between them. The CDR3 sequence is CASSHSPREQYF. Here the CDR3 DNA reads TGTGCCAGCAGCCATTCCCCACGGGAGCAGTACTTC.

The chain joins TRBV6-6 to TRBJ1-5, with 8 bases matching TRBD1. The junction had 5 bases not matched to a gene; V was cut back by 6 bases and J by 7 bases. The CDR3 is 13 residues long. The germline gives CDR1 MNHNY, CDR2 SVGAGI (reference sequence). CDR3 amino acids: CASSLQGGQPQHF. The CDR3 nucleotides are TGTGCCAGCAGCCTACAGGGGGGGCAGCCCCAGCATTTT.

This clone came up once. The chain uses TRBV7-3 and TRBJ2-3; 7 bases are a match to TRBD2. The CDR3 runs 15 residues. V lost 1 base, J lost 2 bases, and 3 bases stayed unmatched. Germline lookup yields CDR1 SGHTA and CDR2 FQGTGA. CDR3 residues: CASSLIGGITDTQYF. The CDR3, as DNA: TGTGCCAGCAGCTTAATCGGGGGGATCACAGATACGCAGTATTTT.

V and J are TRBV7-2 and TRBJ2-2; 7 nucleotides agree with TRBD2. Germline V lookup: CDR1 SGHTA, CDR2 FQGNSA. Losses at the gene ends were 5 bases for V and 11 bases for J; bases not matched to a gene: 11. The CDR3 contains 14 residues. This CDR3 is CASSDRLATLELFF. The CDR3, as DNA: TGTGCCAGCAGCGATCGACTAGCAACTCTCGAGCTGTTTTTT.

CDR3: CASKAGGPADEQFF. Here the CDR3 DNA reads TGTGCCAGCAAGGCGGGGGGGCCCGCCGATGAGCAGTTCTTC. The chain employs TRBV6-5 and TRBJ2-1; TRBD2 aligns across 9 bases. From germline, CDR1 is MNHEY and CDR2 SVGAGI. With V trimmed by 7 bases and J by 8 bases, 9 bases remained unmatched. The CDR3 loop spans 14 amino acids.

The genes are TRBV19 and TRBJ2-6; D unclear. The ends were cut back, 3 bases at V and 0 bases at J, with 9 bases in the middle. This CDR3 spans 16 amino acids. CDR1 is LNHDA and CDR2 is SQIVND in the germline V gene (reference sequence). The DNA for the CDR3 is TGTGCCAGTAGTATCTCGCCTAACTCTGGGGCCAACGTCCTGACTTTC. Translated: CASSISPNSGANVLTF.

J is TRBJ2-7 and V is TRBV9; the match to TRBD2 covers 8 bases. This CDR3 comprises 16 residues. Unmatched junction bases numbered 9, after V lost 1 base and J lost 3 bases. Germline V gene data show CDR1 as SGDLS and CDR2 as YYNGEE. In DNA form, the CDR3 reads TGTGCCAGCAGCGTAAACGGGGGGGCCGGAGTCTACGAGCAGTACTTC. Its protein is CASSVNGGAGVYEQYF.

The chain joins TRBV27 to TRBJ2-7; D not certain. The CDR3 loop spans 11 amino acids. From germline, CDR1 is MNHEY and CDR2 SMNVEV (reference sequence). Trimming shortened V by 5 bases and J by 3 bases, and 5 bases separated the two germline ends. The CDR3 region is CASSPFYEQYF. In DNA, the CDR3 is TGTGCCAGCAGTCCCTTCTACGAGCAGTACTTC.

This clone was counted only a few times. The chain joins TRBV28 to TRBJ1-5; D is ambiguous. V lost 2 bases and J lost 4, with 6 bases in between. In germline, CDR1 is MDHEN, CDR2 SYDVKM. This CDR3 region has 13 residues. The CDR3 sequence: CASSLAGNQPQHF. CDR3 DNA sequence: TGTGCCAGCAGTTTAGCAGGTAATCAGCCCCAGCATTTT.